This T cell receptor (beta chain) was recovered during a study of cytomegalovirus exposure and HLA in healthy donors. The CDR3 is 16 residues long. V was shortened by 4 bases and J by 4 bases, with 17 bases between the two germline ends. Germline V lookup: CDR1 MNHEY, CDR2 SVGAGI. 60 Vbeta and 13 Jbeta primers were used in PCR. Measured with immunoSEQ multiplex PCR; TCRdb has only the in-frame clones, and not every one. Here the sample spans some 130,000 clones, about 75% being singletons. General study points: Analysis was carried out at a later point, and it linked a missense DCLRE1C variant to TCR beta V- and J-gene trimming.

As to this clone: The antigen is undetermined.

The specimen sequenced was PBMCs. The receptor comes from a woman aged 40 to 49 in good health and CMV-seronegative. This chain connects TRBV6-5 to TRBJ1-5; D unresolved. The CDR3 nucleotides are TGTGCCAGCAGTTCTCTTGAGGCGGATCGGAATCAGCCCCAGCATTTT. Translation gives CASSSLEADRNQPQHF.